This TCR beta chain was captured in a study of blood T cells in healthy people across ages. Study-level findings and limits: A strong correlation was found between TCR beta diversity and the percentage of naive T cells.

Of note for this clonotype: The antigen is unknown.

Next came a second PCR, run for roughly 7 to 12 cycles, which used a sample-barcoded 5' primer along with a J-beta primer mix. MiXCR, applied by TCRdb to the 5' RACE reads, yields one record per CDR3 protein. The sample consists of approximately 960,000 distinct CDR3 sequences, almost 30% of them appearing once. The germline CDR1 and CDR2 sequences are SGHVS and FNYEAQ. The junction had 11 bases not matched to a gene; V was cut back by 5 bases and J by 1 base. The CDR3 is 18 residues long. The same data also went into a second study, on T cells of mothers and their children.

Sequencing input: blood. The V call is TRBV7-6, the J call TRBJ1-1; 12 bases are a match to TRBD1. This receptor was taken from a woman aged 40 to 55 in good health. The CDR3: CASSLKPGQGASNTEAFF. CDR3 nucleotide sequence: TGTGCCAGCAGCCTTAAACCGGGACAGGGGGCCTCGAACACTGAAGCTTTCTTT.